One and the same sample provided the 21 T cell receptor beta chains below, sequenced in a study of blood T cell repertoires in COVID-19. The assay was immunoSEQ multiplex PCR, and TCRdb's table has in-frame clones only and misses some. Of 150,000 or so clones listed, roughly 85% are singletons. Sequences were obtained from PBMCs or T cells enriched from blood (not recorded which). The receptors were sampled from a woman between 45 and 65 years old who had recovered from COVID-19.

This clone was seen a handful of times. CDR3: CASSSGLAGANGELFF. Here the CDR3 DNA reads TGTGCCAGCAGCTCGGGACTAGCGGGAGCGAACGGGGAGCTGTTTTTT. The chain is built from TRBV11-2 and TRBJ2-2; 14 bases line up with TRBD2. V lost 4 bases, J lost 7 bases, and 5 bases stayed unmatched. The CDR3 has 16 amino acids. Germline-derived CDR1 and CDR2 are SGHAT and FQNNGV.

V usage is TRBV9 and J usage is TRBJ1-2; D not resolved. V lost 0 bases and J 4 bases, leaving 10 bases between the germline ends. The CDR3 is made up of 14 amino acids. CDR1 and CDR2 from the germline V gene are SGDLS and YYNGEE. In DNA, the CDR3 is TGTGCCAGCAGCGTAGGAACACAGAGCTATGGCTACACCTTC. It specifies CASSVGTQSYGYTF.

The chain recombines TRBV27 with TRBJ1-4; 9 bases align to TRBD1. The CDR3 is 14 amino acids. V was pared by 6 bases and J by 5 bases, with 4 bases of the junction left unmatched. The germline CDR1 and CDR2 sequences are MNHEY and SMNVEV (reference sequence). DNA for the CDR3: TGTGCCAGCAGACAGGGACAGGGAAATGAAAAACTGTTTTTT. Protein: CASRQGQGNEKLFF. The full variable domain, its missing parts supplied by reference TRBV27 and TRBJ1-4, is EAQVTQNPRYLITVTGKKLTVTCSQNMNHEYMSWYRQDPGLGLRQIYYSMNVEVTDKGDVPEGYKVSRKEKRNFPLILESPSPNQTSLYFCASRQGQGNEKLFFGSGTQLSVL.

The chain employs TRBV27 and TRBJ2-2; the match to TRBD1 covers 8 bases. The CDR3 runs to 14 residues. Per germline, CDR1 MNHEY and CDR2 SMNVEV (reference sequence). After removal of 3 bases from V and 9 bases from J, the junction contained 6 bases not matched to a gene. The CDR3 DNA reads TGTGCCAGCAGTTTGTCAGGGGGCTTCAGGGAGCTGTTTTTT. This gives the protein CASSLSGGFRELFF.

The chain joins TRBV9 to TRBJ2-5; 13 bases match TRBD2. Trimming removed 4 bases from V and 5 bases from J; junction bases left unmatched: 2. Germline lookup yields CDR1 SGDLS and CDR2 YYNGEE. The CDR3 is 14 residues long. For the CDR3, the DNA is TGTGCCAGCAGCTCGGGACTAGCGGGGGAGACCCAGTACTTC. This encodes CASSSGLAGETQYF. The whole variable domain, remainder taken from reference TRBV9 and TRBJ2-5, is DSGVTQTPKHLITATGQRVTLRCSPRSGDLSVYWYQQSLDQGLQFLIQYYNGEERAKGNILERFSAQQFPDLHSELNLSSLELGDSALYFCASSSGLAGETQYFGPGTRLLVL.

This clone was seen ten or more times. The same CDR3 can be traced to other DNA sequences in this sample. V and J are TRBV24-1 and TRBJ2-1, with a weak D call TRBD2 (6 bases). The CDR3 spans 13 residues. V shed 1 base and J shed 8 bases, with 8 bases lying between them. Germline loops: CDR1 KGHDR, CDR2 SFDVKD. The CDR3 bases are TGTGCCACCAGTGATTTAACGGGAGATGAGCAGTTCTTC. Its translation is CATSDLTGDEQFF.

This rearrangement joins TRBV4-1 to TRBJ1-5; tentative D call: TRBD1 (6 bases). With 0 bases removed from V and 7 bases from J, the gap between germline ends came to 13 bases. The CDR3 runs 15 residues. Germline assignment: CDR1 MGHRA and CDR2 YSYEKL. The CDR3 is CASSQEGEGVQPQHF. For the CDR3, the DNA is TGCGCCAGCAGCCAAGAAGGAGAGGGGGTACAGCCCCAGCATTTT.

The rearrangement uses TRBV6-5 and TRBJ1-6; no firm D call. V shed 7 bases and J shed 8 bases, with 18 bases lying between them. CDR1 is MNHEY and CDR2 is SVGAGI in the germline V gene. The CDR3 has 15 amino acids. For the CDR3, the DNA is TGTGCCAGCACCCCTGAGGTCGGGATGTATTCACCCCTCCACTTT. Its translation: CASTPEVGMYSPLHF.

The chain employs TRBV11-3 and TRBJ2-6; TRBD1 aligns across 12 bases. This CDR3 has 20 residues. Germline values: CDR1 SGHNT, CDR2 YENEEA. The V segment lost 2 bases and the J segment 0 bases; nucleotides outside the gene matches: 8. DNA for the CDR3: TGTGCCAGCAGCTTACGCGCTCCGGGACAGGGGGCCTCTGGGGCCAACGTCCTGACTTTC. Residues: CASSLRAPGQGASGANVLTF.

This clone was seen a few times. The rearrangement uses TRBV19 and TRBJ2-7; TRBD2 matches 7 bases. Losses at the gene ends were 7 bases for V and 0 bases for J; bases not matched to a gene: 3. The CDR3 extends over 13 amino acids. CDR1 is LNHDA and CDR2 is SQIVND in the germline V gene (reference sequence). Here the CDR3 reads CASNPGGSYEQYF. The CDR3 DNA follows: TGTGCCAGTAACCCGGGGGGCTCCTACGAGCAGTACTTC.

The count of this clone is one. The DNA for the CDR3 is TGTGCCAGCACCGGGGGCGGACAGGATGTGTCCTACGAGCAGTACTTC. This sequence encodes CASTGGGQDVSYEQYF. The chain employs TRBV21-1 and TRBJ2-7; no DNA check was done on the table's D call, TRBD1. TRBV21-1 is a pseudogene locus. CDR3 size: 16 residues.

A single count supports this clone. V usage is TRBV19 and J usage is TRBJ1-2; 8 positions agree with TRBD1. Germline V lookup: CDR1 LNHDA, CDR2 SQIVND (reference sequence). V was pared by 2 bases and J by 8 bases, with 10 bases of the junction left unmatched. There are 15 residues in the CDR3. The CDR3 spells CASSISKGQGRGYTF. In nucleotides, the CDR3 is TGTGCCAGTAGTATAAGTAAAGGACAGGGCCGAGGCTACACCTTC.

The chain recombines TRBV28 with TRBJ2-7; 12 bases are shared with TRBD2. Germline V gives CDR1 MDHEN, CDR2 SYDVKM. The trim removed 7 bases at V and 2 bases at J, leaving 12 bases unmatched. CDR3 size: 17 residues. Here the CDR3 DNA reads TGTGCCAGCAACCTTAGACCGGGACTAGCGGGTACCTACGAGCAGTACTTC. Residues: CASNLRPGLAGTYEQYF.

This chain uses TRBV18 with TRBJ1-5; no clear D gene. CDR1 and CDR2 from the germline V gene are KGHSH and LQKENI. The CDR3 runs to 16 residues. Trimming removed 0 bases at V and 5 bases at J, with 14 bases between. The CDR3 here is CASSPPNGERDQPQHF. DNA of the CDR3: TGTGCCAGCTCACCACCGAATGGGGAGAGGGATCAGCCCCAGCATTTT.

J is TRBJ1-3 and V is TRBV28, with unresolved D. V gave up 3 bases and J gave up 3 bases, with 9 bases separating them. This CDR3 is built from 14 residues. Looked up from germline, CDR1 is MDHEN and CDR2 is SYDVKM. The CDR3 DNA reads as TGTGCCAGCAGTTTTTTGAGGGTTGGAAACACCATATATTTT. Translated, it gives CASSFLRVGNTIYF.

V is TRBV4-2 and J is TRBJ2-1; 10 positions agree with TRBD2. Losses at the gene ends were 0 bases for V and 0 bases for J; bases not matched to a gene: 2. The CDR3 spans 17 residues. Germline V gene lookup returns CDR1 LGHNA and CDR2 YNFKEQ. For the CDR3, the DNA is TGTGCCAGCAGCCAAGATAGCGGGGGGAGCTCCTACAATGAGCAGTTCTTC. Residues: CASSQDSGGSSYNEQFF.

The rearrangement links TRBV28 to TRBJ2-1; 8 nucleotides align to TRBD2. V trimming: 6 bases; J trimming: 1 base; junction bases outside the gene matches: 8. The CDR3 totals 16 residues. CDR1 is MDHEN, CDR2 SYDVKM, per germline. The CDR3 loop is CASRSAGAASYNEQFF. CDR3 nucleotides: TGTGCCAGCAGATCAGCGGGGGCGGCGTCCTACAATGAGCAGTTCTTC. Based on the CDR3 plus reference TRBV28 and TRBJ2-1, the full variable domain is DVKVTQSSRYLVKRTGEKVFLECVQDMDHENMFWYRQDPGLGLRLIYFSYDVKMKEKGDIPEGYSVSREKKERFSLILESASTNQTSMYLCASRSAGAASYNEQFFGPGTRLTVL.

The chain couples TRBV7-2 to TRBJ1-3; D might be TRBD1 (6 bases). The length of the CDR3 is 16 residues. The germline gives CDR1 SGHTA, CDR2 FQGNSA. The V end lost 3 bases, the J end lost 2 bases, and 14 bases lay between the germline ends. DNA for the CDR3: TGTGCCAGCAGCTTTGTGACCGGGGGGCCTGGAAACACCATATATTTT. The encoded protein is CASSFVTGGPGNTIYF. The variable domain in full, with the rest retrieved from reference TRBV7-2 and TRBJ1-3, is GAGVSQSPSNKVTEKGKDVELRCDPISGHTALYWYRQSLGQGLEFLIYFQGNSAPDKSGLPSDRFSAERTGGSVSTLTIQRTQQEDSAVYLCASSFVTGGPGNTIYFGEGSWLTVV.

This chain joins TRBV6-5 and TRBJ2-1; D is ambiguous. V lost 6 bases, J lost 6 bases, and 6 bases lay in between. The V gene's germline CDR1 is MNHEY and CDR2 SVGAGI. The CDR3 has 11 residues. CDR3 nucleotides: TGTGCCAGCAGACACAGCAATGAGCAGTTCTTC. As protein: CASRHSNEQFF.

The CDR3 DNA is TGTGCCAGCAGCCAAGCTCGACAGGGAATTGGCTACACCTTC. Protein: CASSQARQGIGYTF. The chain carries TRBV3-1 (or the pseudogene TRBV3-2) and TRBJ1-2; TRBD1 aligns across 7 bases. CDR3 length equals 14 residues. V trimming: 1 base; J trimming: 7 bases; junction bases outside the gene matches: 6. Germline CDR1 is LGHDT and CDR2 is YNNKEL (reference sequence).

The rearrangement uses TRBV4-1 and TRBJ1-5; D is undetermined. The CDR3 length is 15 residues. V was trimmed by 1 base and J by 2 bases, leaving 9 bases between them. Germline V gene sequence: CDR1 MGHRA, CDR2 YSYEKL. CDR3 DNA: TGCGCCAGCAGCCAAGTCAGCGGGGGCAATCAGCCCCAGCATTTT. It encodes CASSQVSGGNQPQHF.